One and the same sample provided the 8 T cell receptor beta chains below, sequenced in a study of T cell changes during pregnancy in multiple sclerosis. The assay was immunoSEQ multiplex PCR, and TCRdb's table has in-frame clones only and misses some. Counted here are 70,000 to 75,000 clones, roughly nine tenths occurring once; the ten biggest clones make up approximately 3.5%. The material sequenced was peripheral blood, taken before pregnancy. These TCRs come from a female donor with multiple sclerosis, enrolled in a pregnancy study.

The chain is built from TRBV2 and TRBJ2-2; 11 nucleotides line up with TRBD2. Germline V lookup: CDR1 SNHLY, CDR2 FYNNEI. Germline trimming cut 2 bases from V and 0 bases from J; bases unmatched to any gene: 5. CDR3 length: 18 amino acids. The CDR3 DNA is TGTGCCAGCAGTGAACTAGCGGGGGGCATCGCGAACACCGGGGAGCTGTTTTTT. Its translation: CASSELAGGIANTGELFF.

The chain joins TRBV6-4 to TRBJ2-1; 9 nucleotides align to TRBD2. The V and J ends lost 5 bases and 9 bases, in that order; junction bases with no gene match: 5. The CDR3 length is 13 residues. Germline values: CDR1 MRHNA, CDR2 SNTAGT. The CDR3 loop is CASSFSGSGEQFF. The CDR3 DNA reads TGTGCCAGCAGTTTTAGCGGGAGTGGTGAGCAGTTCTTC.

The chain links TRBV4-2 to TRBJ1-5; 8 bases align to TRBD1. Germline CDR1 and CDR2: LGHNA and YNFKEQ. CDR3 size: 15 residues. Trimming cost V 0 bases and J 7 bases; bases outside gene matches: 5. CDR3 nucleotides: TGTGCCAGCAGCCAAGATCCGAGACAGGGGCAGCCCCAGCATTTT. The encoded protein is CASSQDPRQGQPQHF.

This sequence joins TRBV2 and TRBJ2-7, with a weak D call TRBD1 (5 bases). The V end was cut by 4 bases, the J end by 0 bases, with 7 bases between. The V gene's germline CDR1 is SNHLY and CDR2 FYNNEI. The CDR3 runs 13 residues. The CDR3 here is CASSVQGSYEQYF. As DNA, the CDR3 is TGTGCCAGCAGTGTGCAGGGCTCCTACGAGCAGTACTTC.

This rearrangement joins TRBV9 to TRBJ2-5; 11 positions match TRBD2. The CDR3 totals 17 residues. Germline CDR1 and CDR2: SGDLS and YYNGEE. Unmatched junction bases numbered 9, after V lost 3 bases and J lost 2 bases. The CDR3 loop is CASSARLAGLPQETQYF. The CDR3 DNA reads as TGTGCCAGCAGCGCCCGACTAGCGGGACTCCCGCAAGAGACCCAGTACTTC.

This clone has a handful of counts. The rearrangement links TRBV6-6 to TRBJ1-3, with a possible D match to TRBD1 (5 bases). Germline lookup yields CDR1 MNHNY and CDR2 SVGAGI (reference sequence). The CDR3 covers 15 residues. The ends were cut back, 6 bases at V and 0 bases at J, with 12 bases in the middle. CDR3 DNA: TGTGCCAGCAGAGACAGAACTTACTCTGGAAACACCATATATTTT. Its translation: CASRDRTYSGNTIYF.

The genes are TRBV5-6 and TRBJ1-5; no reliable D call. V was cut by 4 bases and J by 7 bases, with 9 bases left in between. Germline V lookup: CDR1 SGHDT, CDR2 YYEEEE. This CDR3 has 12 amino acids. CDR3 amino acids: CASSRSDQPQHF. Here the CDR3 DNA reads TGTGCCAGCAGCCGAAGCGACCAGCCCCAGCATTTT. Full variable domain (missing parts from reference TRBV5-6 and TRBJ1-5): DAGVTQSPTHLIKTRGQQVTLRCSPKSGHDTVSWYQQALGQGPQFIFQYYEEEERQRGNFPDRFSGHQFPNYSSELNVNALLLGDSALYLCASSRSDQPQHFGDGTRLSIL.

In its sample, this clone was seen once. The chain employs TRBV5-1 and TRBJ1-1; D might be TRBD1 (6 bases). CDR1 is SGHRS and CDR2 is YFSETQ in the germline V gene. V gave up 2 bases and J gave up 6 bases, with 11 bases separating them. The CDR3 length is 13 residues. CDR3 bases: TGCGCCAGCAGCTTTGCGGGGGCTGCTGAAGCTTTCTTT. This translates into CASSFAGAAEAFF.